This TCR beta chain stems from a study of CD8+ T cells in alopecia areata. Extracted RNA was reverse transcribed, and the resulting cDNA served as sequencing template. Clones were sequenced by immunoSEQ multiplex PCR, and TCRdb holds only the in-frame ones, with some missing. The sample includes about 180,000 clones, around 71% of them seen just once. This sequence originates from a human donor with alopecia areata. The specimen comprised CD8+ T cells sorted from blood, sampled at week 0.

The CDR3 loop is CASSLGRTSEAFF. The CDR3 coding sequence is TGTGCCAGCAGCTTAGGCCGGACATCTGAAGCTTTCTTT. The V and J genes are TRBV13 and TRBJ1-1; TRBD1 might be the D (5 bases). Germline V gene sequence: CDR1 PRHDT, CDR2 FYEKMQ (reference sequence). Between the trimmed V and J ends, which lost 0 bases and 6 bases, there was a span of 8 bases. This CDR3 region has 13 residues.